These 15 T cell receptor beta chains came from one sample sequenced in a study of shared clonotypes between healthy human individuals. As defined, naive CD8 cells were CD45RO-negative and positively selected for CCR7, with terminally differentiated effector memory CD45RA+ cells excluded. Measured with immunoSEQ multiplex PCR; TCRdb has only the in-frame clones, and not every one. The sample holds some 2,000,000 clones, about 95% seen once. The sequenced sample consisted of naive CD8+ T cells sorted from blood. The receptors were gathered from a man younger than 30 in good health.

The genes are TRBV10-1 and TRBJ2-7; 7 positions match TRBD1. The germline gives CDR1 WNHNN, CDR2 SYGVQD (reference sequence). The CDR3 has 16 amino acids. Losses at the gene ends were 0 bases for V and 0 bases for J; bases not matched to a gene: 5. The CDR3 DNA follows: TGCGCCAGCAGTGAGTCTCCCGACAGGGCCTCCTACGAGCAGTACTTC. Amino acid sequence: CASSESPDRASYEQYF.

For the CDR3, the DNA is TGTGCCAGCAGCGGACCCTACGAGCAGTACTTC. It translates to CASSGPYEQYF. This chain links TRBV5-6 with TRBJ2-5, with D uncertain. The J call may be wrong; the DNA end is better matched by TRBJ2-7. CDR1 and CDR2 (germline): SGHDT, YYEEEE. The CDR3 covers 11 residues.

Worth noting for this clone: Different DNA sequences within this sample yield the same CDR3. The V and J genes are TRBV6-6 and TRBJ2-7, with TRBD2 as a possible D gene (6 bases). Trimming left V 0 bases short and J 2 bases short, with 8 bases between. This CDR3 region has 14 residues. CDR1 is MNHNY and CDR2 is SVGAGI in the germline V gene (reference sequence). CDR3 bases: TGTGCCAGCAGTTACTCGGAGGGCGCCTACGAGCAGTACTTC. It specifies CASSYSEGAYEQYF.

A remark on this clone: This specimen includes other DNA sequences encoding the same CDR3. CDR3 loop: CASSLAGSPGELFF. The CDR3 DNA follows: TGTGCCAGCAGCTTGGCAGGCAGTCCCGGGGAGCTGTTTTTT. The V call is TRBV7-9, the J call TRBJ2-2; D remains ambiguous. The germline V gene has CDR1 SEHNR and CDR2 FQNEAQ (reference sequence). The CDR3 is made up of 14 amino acids. Trimming shortened V by 3 bases and J by 6 bases, and 11 bases separated the two germline ends. Based on the CDR3 plus reference TRBV7-9 and TRBJ2-2, the full variable domain is DTGVSQNPRHKITKRGQNVTFRCDPISEHNRLYWYRQTLGQGPEFLTYFQNEAQLEKSRLLSDRFSAERPKGSFSTLEIQRTEQGDSAMYLCASSLAGSPGELFFGEGSRLTVL.

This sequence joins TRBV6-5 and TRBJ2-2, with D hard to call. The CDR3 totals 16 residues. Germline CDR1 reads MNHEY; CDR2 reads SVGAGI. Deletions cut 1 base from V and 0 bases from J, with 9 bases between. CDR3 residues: CASSYFDATNTGELFF. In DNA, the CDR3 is TGTGCCAGCAGTTACTTCGACGCAACGAACACCGGGGAGCTGTTTTTT.

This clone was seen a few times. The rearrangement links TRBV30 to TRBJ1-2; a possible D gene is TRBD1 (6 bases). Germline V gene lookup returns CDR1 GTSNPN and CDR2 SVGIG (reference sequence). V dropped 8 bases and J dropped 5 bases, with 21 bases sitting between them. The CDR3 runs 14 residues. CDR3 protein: CAGQWAGWSYGYTF. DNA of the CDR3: TGTGCCGGACAGTGGGCAGGGTGGTCTTATGGCTACACCTTC.

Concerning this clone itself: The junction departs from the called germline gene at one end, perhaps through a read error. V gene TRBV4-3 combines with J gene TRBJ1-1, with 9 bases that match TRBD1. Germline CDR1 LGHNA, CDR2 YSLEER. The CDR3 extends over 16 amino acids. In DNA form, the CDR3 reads TGCGCCAGCAGCCAAGAGGGAACAGGGGGCCTCCCTGAGGCTTTCTTT. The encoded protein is CASSQEGTGGLPEAFF.

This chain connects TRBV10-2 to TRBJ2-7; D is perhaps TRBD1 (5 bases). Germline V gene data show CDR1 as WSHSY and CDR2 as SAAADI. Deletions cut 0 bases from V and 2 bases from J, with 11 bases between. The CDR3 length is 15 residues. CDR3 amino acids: CASSESKGETYEQYF. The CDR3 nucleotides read TGCGCCAGCAGTGAGTCGAAAGGGGAAACCTACGAGCAGTACTTC.

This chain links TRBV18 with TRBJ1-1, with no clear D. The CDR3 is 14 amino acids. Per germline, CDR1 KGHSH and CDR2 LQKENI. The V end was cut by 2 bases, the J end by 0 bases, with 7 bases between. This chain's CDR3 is CASSPLGMNTEAFF. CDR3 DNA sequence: TGTGCCAGCTCACCATTGGGGATGAACACTGAAGCTTTCTTT.

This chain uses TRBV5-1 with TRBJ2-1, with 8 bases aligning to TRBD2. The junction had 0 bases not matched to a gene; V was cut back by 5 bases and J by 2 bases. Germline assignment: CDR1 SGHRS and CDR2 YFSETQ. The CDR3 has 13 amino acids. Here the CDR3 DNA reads TGCGCCAGCAGTAGCGGGGCCTACAATGAGCAGTTCTTC. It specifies CASSSGAYNEQFF.

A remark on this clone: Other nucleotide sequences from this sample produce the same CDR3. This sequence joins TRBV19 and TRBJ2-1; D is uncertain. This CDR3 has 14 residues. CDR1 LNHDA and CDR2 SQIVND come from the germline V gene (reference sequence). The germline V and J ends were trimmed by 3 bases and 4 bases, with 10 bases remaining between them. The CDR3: CASSIMGSYNEQFF. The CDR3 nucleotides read TGTGCCAGTAGTATTATGGGGTCTTACAATGAGCAGTTCTTC.

The CDR3 reads CASTYLRLGITDTQYF. The DNA for the CDR3 is TGTGCCAGCACCTATTTGAGACTAGGGATAACAGATACGCAGTATTTT. The chain recombines TRBV11-2 with TRBJ2-3; D might be TRBD2 (6 bases). The germline V gene encodes CDR1 SGHAT and CDR2 FQNNGV. This CDR3 is built from 16 residues. Trimming shortened V by 7 bases and J by 3 bases, and 20 bases separated the two germline ends.

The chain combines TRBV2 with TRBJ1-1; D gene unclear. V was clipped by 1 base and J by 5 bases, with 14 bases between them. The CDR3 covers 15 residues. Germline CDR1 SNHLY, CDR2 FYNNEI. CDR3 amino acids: CASSEVIGKNTEAFF. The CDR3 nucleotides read TGTGCCAGCAGTGAAGTTATCGGGAAGAATACTGAAGCTTTCTTT.

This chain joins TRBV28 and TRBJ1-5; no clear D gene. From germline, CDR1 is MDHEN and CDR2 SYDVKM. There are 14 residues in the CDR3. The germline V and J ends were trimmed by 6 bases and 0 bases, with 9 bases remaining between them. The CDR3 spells CASRLYDSNQPQHF. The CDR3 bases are TGTGCCAGCAGACTATACGATAGCAATCAGCCCCAGCATTTT.

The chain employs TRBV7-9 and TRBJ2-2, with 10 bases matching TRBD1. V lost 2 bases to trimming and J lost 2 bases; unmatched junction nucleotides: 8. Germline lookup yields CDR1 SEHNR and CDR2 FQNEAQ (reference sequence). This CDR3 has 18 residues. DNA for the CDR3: TGTGCCAGCAGCTTACCCCTGGGACAGGGGCAAAACACCGGGGAGCTGTTTTTT. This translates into CASSLPLGQGQNTGELFF.